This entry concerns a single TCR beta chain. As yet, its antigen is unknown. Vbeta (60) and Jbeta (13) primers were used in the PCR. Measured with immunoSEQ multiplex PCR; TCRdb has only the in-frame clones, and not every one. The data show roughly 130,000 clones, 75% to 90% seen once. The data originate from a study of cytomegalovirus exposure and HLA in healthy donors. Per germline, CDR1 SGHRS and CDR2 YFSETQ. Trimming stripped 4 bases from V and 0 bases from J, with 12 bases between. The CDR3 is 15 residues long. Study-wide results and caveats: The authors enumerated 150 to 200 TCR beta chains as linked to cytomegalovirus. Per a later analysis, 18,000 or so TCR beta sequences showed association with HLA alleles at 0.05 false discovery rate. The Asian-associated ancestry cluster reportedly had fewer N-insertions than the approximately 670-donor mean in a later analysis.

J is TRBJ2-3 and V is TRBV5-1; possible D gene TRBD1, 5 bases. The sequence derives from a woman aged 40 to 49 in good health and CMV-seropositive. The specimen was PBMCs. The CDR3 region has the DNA TGCGCCAGCAGCCTACCGCAGGGTAGCACAGATACGCAGTATTTT. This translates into CASSLPQGSTDTQYF.